The present T cell receptor beta chain was sequenced within a study of T cells in Graves' hyperthyroidism and ophthalmopathy (dated by TCRdb to about 2019). Study-level background: Peripheral blood was collected at initial diagnosis, before any treatment. For training and testing, the 100 patients in the discovery cohort were randomly divided in a 7:3 ratio. Prospective prediction of ophthalmopathy was tested in an independent validation cohort consisting of under 20 hyperthyroidism patients and around 16 patients who later progressed to ophthalmopathy. According to the paper, TCR Vbeta CDR3 sequencing was carried out on over 130 peripheral blood samples, which came from 40 to 45 ophthalmopathy, 75 to 80 hyperthyroidism and roughly 17 progressor patients. Thyroid tissue and blood T-cell repertoires from several Graves' hyperthyroidism patients were also compared in the study. After sampling, hyperthyroidism patients received methimazole starting at 30 mg daily, and ophthalmopathy patients received high-dose intravenous methylprednisolone. A discovery cohort of roughly 100 patients, approximately 44 with Graves' ophthalmopathy and 57 with stable Graves' hyperthyroidism, was used to find distinguishing TCR V-J signatures. Broad study findings and their caveats: In validation, progression to ophthalmopathy was predicted by the model with more than 65% sensitivity and around 75% specificity, a median of approximately 6.5 months before onset. Most expanded thyroid clonotypes (frequency above 0.001) were also detected in blood, suggesting blood repertoires may reflect thyroid immune responses. A model built on a 13 V-J signature distinguished ophthalmopathy from stable hyperthyroidism, reaching approximately 89% sensitivity and under 84% specificity in cross-validation and 80%/75% in testing. No statistical method was used to set the sample size in advance, and investigators knew the group allocation.

The CDR3 spans 14 residues, from the cysteine through the phenylalanine. Only the CDR3 DNA stays, 42 bases, in frame from base 1. Based on the germline V gene, the CDR1 and CDR2 sequences are SGHDN and FVKESK. V and J are truncated by 0 bases and 3 bases respectively, leaving an intervening sequence of 9 bases. Stable Graves' hyperthyroidism was defined as the absence of progression to ophthalmopathy over 18 months of follow-up. Hyperthyroidism patients were aged 18 to 65 years and newly diagnosed, with disease duration of less than 2 months. The study excluded patients with uncontrolled infections, other autoimmune diseases, pregnancy or lactation. Diagnoses were based on clinical symptoms, serum thyroxine and TRAb, thyroid ultrasound and orbital computed tomography. PBMCs were separated from approximately 10 ml of fresh peripheral blood using Ficoll-Paque density gradient centrifugation. Total RNA was extracted using Trizol reagent, and RNA quality was assessed on an Agilent 2100 Bioanalyzer.

TCR beta CDR3 regions were amplified from RNA transcripts. For the first round of RT-PCR on the TCR CDR3, the HTBI primer set was used together with the Qiagen OneStep RT-PCR kit. A second multiplex PCR round built the libraries, followed by size selection and purification. Sequencing of the libraries was done on an Illumina HiSeq2000 using paired-end 100 bp reads. The study's own analysis went as follows. SOAPnuke was used to process the raw data, throwing out any read that contained adapters or uncalled bases, had a mean Phred below 15, or lacked an exact constant-primer or identifier match. COPE v1.2.5 was used to merge high-quality paired reads, and clonotypes were defined as unique nucleotide sequences. MiTCR v1.1 was used to align clonotypes to the IMGT TRBV, TRBD and TRBJ reference segments. Analysis was restricted to V-J combinations with a frequency above 0.0001, which covered roughly 99% of repertoires. A TCS score was defined as the ratio of F50 (clonal expansion) to E x V (chaos), with BLOSUM62-based TCRdist applied between CDR3 peptides within each V-J. Welch's t-statistics and random forest reduced 514 V-J features to 10 to 15, which were used in a naive Bayes classifier (R e1071). In-frame beta chains were kept once TCRdb had trimmed the public reads at Q25 with fastp and called clones with MiXCR. Each entry merges the rows of one CDR3 protein and shows their most common DNA and genes. TCRdb's processing, not the authors' own work, is the source of the V and J calls. Counted in this sample were 300,000 to 400,000 distinct CDR3 sequences; over 11% of them appeared once. 20% to 25% of the sample is taken by the ten largest.

The sample holds many counts of this clonotype. Its cognate antigen has yet to be identified. Per-nucleotide qualities are absent, and no much larger clonotype sits a single base away. In this chain, TRBV14 is recombined with TRBJ2-7, with the D gene call left open. The TCR was taken from a woman in her 30s with Graves' hyperthyroidism. The specimen sequenced was blood. The nucleotide sequence reads TGTGCCAGCAGCCAAGAAGGGCGCTACTACGAGCAGTACTTC. This gives the protein CASSQEGRYYEQYF.